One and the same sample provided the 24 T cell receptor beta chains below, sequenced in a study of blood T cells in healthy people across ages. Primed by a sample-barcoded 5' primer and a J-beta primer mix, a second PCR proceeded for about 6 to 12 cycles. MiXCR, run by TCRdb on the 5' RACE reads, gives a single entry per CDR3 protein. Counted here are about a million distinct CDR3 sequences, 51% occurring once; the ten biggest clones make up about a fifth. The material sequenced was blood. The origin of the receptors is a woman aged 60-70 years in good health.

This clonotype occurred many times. The CDR3 DNA reads as TGTGCCAGCAGTTACTCACAAGGCTCCCACGGGGCCAACGTCCTGACTTTC. This codes for CASSYSQGSHGANVLTF. The genes are TRBV6-5 and TRBJ2-6, with D hard to call. CDR3 length: 17 residues. The V end was cut by 0 bases, the J end by 4 bases, with 13 bases between. Germline loops: CDR1 MNHEY, CDR2 SVGAGI.

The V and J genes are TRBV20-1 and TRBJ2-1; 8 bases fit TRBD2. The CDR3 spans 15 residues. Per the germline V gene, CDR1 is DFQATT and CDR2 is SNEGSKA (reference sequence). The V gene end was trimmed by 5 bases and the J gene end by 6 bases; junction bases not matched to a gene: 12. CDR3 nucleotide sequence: TGCAGTGCTGATTCTCGGGAGGGCCCGCTCAATGAGCAGTTCTTC. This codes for CSADSREGPLNEQFF.

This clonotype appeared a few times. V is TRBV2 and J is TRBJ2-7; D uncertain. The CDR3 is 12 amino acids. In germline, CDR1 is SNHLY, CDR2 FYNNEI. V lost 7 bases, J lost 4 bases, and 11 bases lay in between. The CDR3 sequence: CASNRAQYEQYF. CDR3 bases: TGTGCCAGCAATCGTGCCCAATACGAGCAGTACTTC.

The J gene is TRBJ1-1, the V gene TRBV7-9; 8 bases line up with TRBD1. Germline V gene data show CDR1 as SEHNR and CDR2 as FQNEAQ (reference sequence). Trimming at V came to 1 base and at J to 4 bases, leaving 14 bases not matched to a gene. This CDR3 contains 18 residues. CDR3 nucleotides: TGTGCCAGCAGCTTAGGAGATCCTAGGACAGGGAAGGGCACTGAAGCTTTCTTT. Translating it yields CASSLGDPRTGKGTEAFF. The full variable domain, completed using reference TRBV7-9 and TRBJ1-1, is DTGVSQNPRHKITKRGQNVTFRCDPISEHNRLYWYRQTLGQGPEFLTYFQNEAQLEKSRLLSDRFSAERPKGSFSTLEIQRTEQGDSAMYLCASSLGDPRTGKGTEAFFGQGTRLTVV.

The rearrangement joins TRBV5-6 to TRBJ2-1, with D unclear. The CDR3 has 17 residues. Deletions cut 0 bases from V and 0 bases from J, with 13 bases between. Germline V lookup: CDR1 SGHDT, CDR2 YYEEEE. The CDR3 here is CASSLVPGWGSYNEQFF. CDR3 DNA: TGTGCCAGCAGCTTGGTTCCCGGGTGGGGCTCCTACAATGAGCAGTTCTTC.

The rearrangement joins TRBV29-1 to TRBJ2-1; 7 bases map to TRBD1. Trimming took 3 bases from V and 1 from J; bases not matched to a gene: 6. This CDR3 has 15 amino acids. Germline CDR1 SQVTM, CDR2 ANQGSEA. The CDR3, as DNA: TGCAGCGTTGACTCCAGGGACAGATCCTACAATGAGCAGTTCTTC. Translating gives CSVDSRDRSYNEQFF.

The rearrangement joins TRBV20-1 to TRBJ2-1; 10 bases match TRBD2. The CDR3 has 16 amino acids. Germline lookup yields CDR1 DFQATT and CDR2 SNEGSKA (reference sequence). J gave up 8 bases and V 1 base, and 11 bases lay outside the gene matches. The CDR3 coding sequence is TGCAGTGCTAGAGGTATAACTAGCGGGATCGTAGATGAGCAGTTCTTC. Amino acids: CSARGITSGIVDEQFF.

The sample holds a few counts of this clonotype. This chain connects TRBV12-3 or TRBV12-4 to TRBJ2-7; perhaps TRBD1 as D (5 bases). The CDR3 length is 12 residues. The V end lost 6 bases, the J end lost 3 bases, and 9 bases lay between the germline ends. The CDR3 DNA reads TGTGCCAGCAGGTCAGGGATCTACGAGCAGTACTTC. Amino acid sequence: CASRSGIYEQYF.

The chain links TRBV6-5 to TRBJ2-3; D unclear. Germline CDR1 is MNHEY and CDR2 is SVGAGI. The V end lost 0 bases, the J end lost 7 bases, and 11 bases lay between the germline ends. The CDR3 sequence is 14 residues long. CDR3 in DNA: TGTGCCAGCAGTTACTCGGGAAGTGTTCATACGCAGTATTTT. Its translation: CASSYSGSVHTQYF.

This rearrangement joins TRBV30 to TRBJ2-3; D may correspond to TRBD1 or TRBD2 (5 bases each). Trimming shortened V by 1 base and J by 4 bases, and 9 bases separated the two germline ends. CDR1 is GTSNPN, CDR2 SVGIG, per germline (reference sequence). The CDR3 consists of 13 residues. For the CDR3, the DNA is TGTGCCTGGAGTGGGGACCAAGCAGATACGCAGTATTTT. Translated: CAWSGDQADTQYF.

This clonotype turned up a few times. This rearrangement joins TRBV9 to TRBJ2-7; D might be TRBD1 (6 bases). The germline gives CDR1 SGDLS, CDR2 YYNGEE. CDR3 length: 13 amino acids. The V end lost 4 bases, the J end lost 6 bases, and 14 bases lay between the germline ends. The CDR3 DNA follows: TGTGCCAGCAGCACGACAACAGGGTTCGAGCAGTACTTC. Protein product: CASSTTTGFEQYF.

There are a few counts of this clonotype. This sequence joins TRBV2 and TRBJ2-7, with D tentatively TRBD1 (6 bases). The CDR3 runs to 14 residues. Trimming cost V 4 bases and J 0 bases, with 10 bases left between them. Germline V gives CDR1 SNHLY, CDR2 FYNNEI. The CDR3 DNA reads TGTGCCAGCAGTGGGACAGCCAGCTCCTACGAGCAGTACTTC. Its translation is CASSGTASSYEQYF.

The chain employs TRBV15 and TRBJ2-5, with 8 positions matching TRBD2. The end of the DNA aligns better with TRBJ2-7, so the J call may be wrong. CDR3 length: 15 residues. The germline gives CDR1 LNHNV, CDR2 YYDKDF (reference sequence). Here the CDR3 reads CATNSRTSSGAEQYF. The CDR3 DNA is TGTGCCACCAATTCTCGGACTAGCTCAGGGGCCGAGCAGTACTTC.

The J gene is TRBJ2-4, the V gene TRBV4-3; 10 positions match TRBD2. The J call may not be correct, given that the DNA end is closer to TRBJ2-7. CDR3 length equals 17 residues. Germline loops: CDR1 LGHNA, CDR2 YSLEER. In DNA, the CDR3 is TGCGCCAGCAGCCAAGTGAGGGTTCTAGCGGGGGCGGACGAGCAGTACTTC. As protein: CASSQVRVLAGADEQYF.

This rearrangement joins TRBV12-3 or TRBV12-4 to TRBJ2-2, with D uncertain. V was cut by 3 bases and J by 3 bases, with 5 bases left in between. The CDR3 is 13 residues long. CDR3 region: CASSFTDTGELFF. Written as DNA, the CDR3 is TGTGCCAGCAGTTTTACCGACACCGGGGAGCTGTTTTTT.

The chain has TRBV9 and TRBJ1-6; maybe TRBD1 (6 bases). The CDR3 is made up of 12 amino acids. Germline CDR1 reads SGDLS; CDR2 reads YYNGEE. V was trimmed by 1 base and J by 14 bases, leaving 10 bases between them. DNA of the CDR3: TGTGCCAGCAGCGTAAAGGGGGGCACCCTCCACTTT. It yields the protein CASSVKGGTLHF.

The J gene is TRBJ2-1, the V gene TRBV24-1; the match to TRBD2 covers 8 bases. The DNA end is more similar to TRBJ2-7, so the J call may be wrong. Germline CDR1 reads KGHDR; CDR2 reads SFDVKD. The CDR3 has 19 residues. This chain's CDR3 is CATSVGGLGGRRSYNEQYF. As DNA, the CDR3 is TGTGCCACCAGTGTAGGGGGACTAGGCGGGAGAAGGTCCTACAATGAGCAGTACTTC.

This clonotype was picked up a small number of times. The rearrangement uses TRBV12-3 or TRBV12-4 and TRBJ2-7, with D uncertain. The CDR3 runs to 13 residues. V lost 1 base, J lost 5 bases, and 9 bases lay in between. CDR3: CASSLVGRNEQYF. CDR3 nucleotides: TGTGCCAGCAGTTTAGTAGGCAGAAACGAGCAGTACTTC.

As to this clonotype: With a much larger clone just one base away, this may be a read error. CDR3 coding DNA: TGCAGCGTTGAAACCAATCGAGGAGATGAGCAGTTCTTC. It is translated as CSVETNRGDEQFF. The chain couples TRBV29-1 to TRBJ2-1; D remains ambiguous. This CDR3 is 13 amino acids long. CDR1 and CDR2 from the germline V gene are SQVTM and ANQGSEA. Between the trimmed V and J ends, which lost 2 bases and 8 bases, there was a span of 13 bases.

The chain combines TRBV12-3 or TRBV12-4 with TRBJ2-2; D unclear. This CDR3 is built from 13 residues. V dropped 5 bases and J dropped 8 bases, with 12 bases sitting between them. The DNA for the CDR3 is TGTGCCAGCAGTCGACCGAATGGAGGGGAGCTGTTTTTT. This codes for CASSRPNGGELFF.

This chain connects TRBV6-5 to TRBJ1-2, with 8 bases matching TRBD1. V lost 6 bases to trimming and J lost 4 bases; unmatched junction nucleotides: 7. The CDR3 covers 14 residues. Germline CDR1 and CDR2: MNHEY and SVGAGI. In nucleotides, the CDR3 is TGTGCCAGCAGGGAGACGGGACAGGTCTATGGCTACACCTTC. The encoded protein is CASRETGQVYGYTF.

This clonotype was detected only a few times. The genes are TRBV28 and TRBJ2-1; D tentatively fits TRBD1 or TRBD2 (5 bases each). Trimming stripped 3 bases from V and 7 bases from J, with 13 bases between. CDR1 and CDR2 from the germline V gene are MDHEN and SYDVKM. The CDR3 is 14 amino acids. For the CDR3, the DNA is TGTGCCAGCAGTTTGGGAACTAGACAGAATGAGCAGTTCTTC. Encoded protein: CASSLGTRQNEQFF.

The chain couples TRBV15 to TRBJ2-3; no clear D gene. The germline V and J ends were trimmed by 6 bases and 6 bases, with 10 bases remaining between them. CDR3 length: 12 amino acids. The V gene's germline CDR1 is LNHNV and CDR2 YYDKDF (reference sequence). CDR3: CATSAPPDTQYF. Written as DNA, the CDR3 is TGTGCCACCAGTGCGCCTCCGGATACGCAGTATTTT.

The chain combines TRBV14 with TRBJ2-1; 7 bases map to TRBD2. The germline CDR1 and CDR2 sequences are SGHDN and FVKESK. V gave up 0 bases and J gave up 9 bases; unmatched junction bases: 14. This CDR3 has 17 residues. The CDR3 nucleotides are TGTGCCAGCAGCCAAGACCTGGGGCGCGGGAGTGTAGGTGAGCAGTTCTTC. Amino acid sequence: CASSQDLGRGSVGEQFF.